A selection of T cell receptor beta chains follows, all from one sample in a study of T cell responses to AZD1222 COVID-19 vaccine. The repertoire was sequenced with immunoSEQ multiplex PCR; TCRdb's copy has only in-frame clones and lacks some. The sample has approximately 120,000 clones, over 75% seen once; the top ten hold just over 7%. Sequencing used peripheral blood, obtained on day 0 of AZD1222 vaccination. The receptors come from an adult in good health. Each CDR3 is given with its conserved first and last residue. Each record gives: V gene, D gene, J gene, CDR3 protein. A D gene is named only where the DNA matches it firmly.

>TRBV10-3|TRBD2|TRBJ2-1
CAISPGTRSNEQFF
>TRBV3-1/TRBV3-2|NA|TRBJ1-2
CASSQVLGRVDGYTF
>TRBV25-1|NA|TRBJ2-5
CASSDPLSGRGQETQYF
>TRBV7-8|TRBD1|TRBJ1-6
CASSPMTGGGSPLHF
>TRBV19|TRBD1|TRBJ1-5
CASSSQGESNQPQHF
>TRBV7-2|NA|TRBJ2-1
CASSAQEGTEQFF
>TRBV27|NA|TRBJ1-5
CASSFSGGKPQHF
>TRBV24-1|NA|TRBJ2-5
CATSDTSRRETQYF
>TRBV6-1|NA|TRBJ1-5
CASSDHWKVSNQPQHF
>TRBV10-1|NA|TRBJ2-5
CASSESSGAPRETQYF
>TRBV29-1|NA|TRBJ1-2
CSGTSAGWFGYTF
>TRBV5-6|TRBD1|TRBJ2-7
CASSLGDRPYEQYF
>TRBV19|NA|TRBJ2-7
CASSIDQSTYEQYF
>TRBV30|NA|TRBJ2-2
CAWSAGTLFTGELFF
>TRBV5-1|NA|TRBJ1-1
CASSDSGREAFF
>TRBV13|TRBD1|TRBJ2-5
CASSRQGRVETQYF
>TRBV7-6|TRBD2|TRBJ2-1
CASSLEPSGYDNEQFF
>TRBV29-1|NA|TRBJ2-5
CSVGFGAQETQYF
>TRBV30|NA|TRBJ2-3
CAWSVLGGRSDTQYF
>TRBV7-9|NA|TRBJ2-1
CASSPIAHEQFF
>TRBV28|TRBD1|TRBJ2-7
CASSLSQGAGEQYF
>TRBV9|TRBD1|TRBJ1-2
CASSYRDRSLGYGYTF
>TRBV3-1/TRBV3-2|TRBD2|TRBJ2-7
CASSHEIPGFGGDEQYF
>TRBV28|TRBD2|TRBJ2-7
CASGRGLAGLYEQYF